This TCR beta chain is from a study of cytotoxic CD8 clonotypes in ibrutinib-treated CLL. The sample holds one count of this clone. The antigen is not known. Study-wide results and limits: Sustained-remission patients were sampled at one set of times and progressing patients at different ones.

Using immunoSEQ multiplex PCR, the repertoire was profiled, and TCRdb retains in-frame clones only, with some absent. The data hold approximately 46,000 clones, with 60% to 80% observed a single time. The sample in question was PBMCs, obtained after 12 months of ibrutinib treatment. This clonotype was sampled from a human donor with chronic lymphocytic leukemia.

The CDR3 loop is CASSLSGLYGYTF. As DNA, the CDR3 is TGTGCCAGCAGCTTGTCGGGGCTCTATGGCTACACCTTC. This chain joins TRBV7-8 and TRBJ1-2, with a possible D match to TRBD1 (5 bases). Germline CDR1 SGHVS, CDR2 FQNEAQ. The V end was cut by 3 bases, the J end by 4 bases, with 9 bases between. The CDR3 consists of 13 residues.